A selection of T cell receptor beta chains follows, all from one sample in a study of blood T cell repertoires in COVID-19. The method was immunoSEQ multiplex PCR; TCRdb's version includes in-frame clones alone and lacks a portion of them. The sample shows some 250,000 clones, 85% to 90% of them seen only once. Specimen: peripheral blood. These receptors were collected from a woman aged 70-85 years with active or convalescent COVID-19. Each CDR3 is given without its conserved first and last residue.

cdr3_aa | v_call
ASSSRGANQPQH | TRBV27
ASSPPRGKGQPQH | TRBV28
ASSLLGTGASYEQY | TRBV27
ASSPRGGPNQPQH | TRBV7-2
ASSYRGGEQF | TRBV6-5
ASQSWTTGNLNTEAF | TRBV27
ASSNPWAY | TRBV21-1
ASSVWQAPTDTQY | TRBV9
ASSEGLAGSHTQY | TRBV5-4
ATGLGFDEQY | TRBV10-3
ASSPLGPLIQH | TRBV12-3/TRBV12-4
ASSSPTASGIQTYEQY | TRBV5-5
ASSVEGVVFSEAF | TRBV2
ASSLVGRGATNEKLF | TRBV7-6
ASSYVNRGGRVGQY | TRBV6-5
ASSQLGQISGNTIY | TRBV14
ASSLGRLNGHGYT | TRBV7-8
ATSVGDIQY | TRBV24-1
ASSLQQGAWETQY | TRBV5-4
ASSQDTGGYT | TRBV3-1/TRBV3-2
AIGQGADTQY | TRBV24-1
ASSQQATNTEAF | TRBV5-1
ASSVAAGGLGADTQY | TRBV9
ASSIRGGRTQETQY | TRBV19
SGGENGYT | TRBV29-1
ASSVRQGHQPQH | TRBV18
ASSQGLEEETQY | TRBV3-1/TRBV3-2
ASTLTGQGGEKLF | TRBV19
ASSLTGGTEAF | TRBV18